The clone carrying this T cell receptor (beta chain) occurred many times. One entry per CDR3 protein, called by TCRdb with MiXCR from the 5' RACE reads. The data show approximately 65,000 distinct CDR3 sequences, over 4% seen once. The CDR3 has 13 amino acids. V lost 2 bases and J 4 bases, leaving 12 bases between the germline ends. Germline V gives CDR1 DFQATT, CDR2 SNEGSKA (reference sequence). This record comes from a study of neurological immune-mediated disorders. The chain employs TRBV20-1 and TRBJ2-7, with TRBD2 as a possible D gene (5 bases). What was sequenced was PBMCs. The source of this sequence is a man over 45 with multiple sclerosis. As DNA, the CDR3 is TGCAGTGCTAGATCGAGGGAAAAATACGAGCAGTACTTC. This gives the protein CSARSREKYEQYF.